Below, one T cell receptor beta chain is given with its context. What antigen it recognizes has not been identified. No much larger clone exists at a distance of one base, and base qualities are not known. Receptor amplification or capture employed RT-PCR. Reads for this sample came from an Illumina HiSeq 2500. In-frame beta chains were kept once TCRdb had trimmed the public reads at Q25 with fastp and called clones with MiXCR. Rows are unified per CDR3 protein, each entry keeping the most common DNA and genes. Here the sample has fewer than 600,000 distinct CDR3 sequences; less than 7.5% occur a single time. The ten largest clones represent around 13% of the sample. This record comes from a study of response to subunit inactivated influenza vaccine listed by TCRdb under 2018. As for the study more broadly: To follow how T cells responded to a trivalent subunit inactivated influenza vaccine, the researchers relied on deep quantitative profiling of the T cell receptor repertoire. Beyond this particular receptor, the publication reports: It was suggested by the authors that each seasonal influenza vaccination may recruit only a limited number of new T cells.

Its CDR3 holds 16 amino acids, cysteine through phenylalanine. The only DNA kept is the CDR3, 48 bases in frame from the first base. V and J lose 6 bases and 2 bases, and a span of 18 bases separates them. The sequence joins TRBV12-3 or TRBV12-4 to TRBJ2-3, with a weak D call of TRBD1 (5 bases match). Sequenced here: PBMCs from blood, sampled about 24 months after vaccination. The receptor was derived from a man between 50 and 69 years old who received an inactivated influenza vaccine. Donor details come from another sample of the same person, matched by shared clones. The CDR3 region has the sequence CASSPTKGYFTDTQYF. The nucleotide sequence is TGTGCCAGCAGCCCTACCAAGGGGTACTTCACAGATACGCAGTATTTT.